This paragraph reports one T cell receptor beta chain. Its antigen remains unknown. The sample is drawn from a study of cytomegalovirus exposure and HLA in healthy donors. The study, taken as a whole, reports: In vitro testing confirmed a few CMV-associated chains as specific for CMV antigens. Subsequent analysis of the approximately 120 validation repertoires found a tendency for first-cohort TCR clusters to co-occur. The study labeled under 200 TCR beta chains cytomegalovirus-associated.

Measured with immunoSEQ multiplex PCR; TCRdb has only the in-frame clones, and not every one. Counted here are approximately 180,000 clones, 86% occurring once; the ten biggest clones make up roughly 1.5%. The junction had 2 bases not matched to a gene; V was cut back by 4 bases and J by 3 bases. The CDR3 is 15 amino acids. Germline assignment: CDR1 SGHAT and CDR2 FQDESV (reference sequence). The donors were part of the validation cohort of roughly 130 subjects. That cohort was separate from the first cohort, which comprised 500 to 850 subjects. The V gene is TRBV11-1, the J gene TRBJ1-6; 8 bases agree with TRBD1. The sample was PBMCs. This sequence was found in a woman under 30 in good health and CMV-seronegative. The CDR3 nucleotides read TGTGCCAGCAGCTCTACAGGGGGCTATAATTCACCCCTCCACTTT. Its protein product is CASSSTGGYNSPLHF.